A single TCR beta chain is shown here with its context. Its antigen remains unidentified. These data are taken from a study of Graves' ophthalmopathy and Graves' hyperthyroidism. Looking at the study overall: Peripheral blood was collected at initial diagnosis, before any treatment. Study-wide results and limits: Ophthalmopathy and stable hyperthyroidism were discriminated by a 13-signature model, with about 91% sensitivity and approximately 77% specificity. Blood shared most expanded thyroid clonotypes above 0.001 frequency.

The germline CDR1 and CDR2 sequences are LNHNV and YYDKDF (reference sequence). The length of the CDR3 is 16 residues. V lost 0 bases to trimming and J lost 2 bases, with 12 bases between them. RNA transcripts provided the template for amplifying TCR beta CDR3 regions. Second-round multiplex PCR followed a first-round RT-PCR using HTBI primers. TCRdb re-called the multiplex PCR reads through MiXCR, storing one row per CDR3 protein. The repertoire consists of about 39,000 distinct CDR3 sequences, with roughly 52% occurring once and the leading ten covering approximately 25%. The sequence derives from an adult woman with stable Graves' hyperthyroidism. Sequencing used peripheral blood. This rearrangement joins TRBV15 to TRBJ2-3; D unclear. CDR3 region: CATSRDQPPNTDTQYF. The CDR3 nucleotides read TGTGCCACCAGCAGAGATCAGCCCCCCAACACAGATACGCAGTATTTT.